The next 14 T cell receptor beta chains were all read from a single sample in a study of blood T cells in healthy people across ages. Next came a second PCR, run for 7 to 11 cycles, which used a sample-barcoded 5' primer along with a J-beta primer mix. MiXCR, applied by TCRdb to the 5' RACE reads, yields one record per CDR3 protein. This table holds some 900,000 distinct CDR3 sequences, around 46% found once. Sequencing was done on a sample of blood. The source is a man under 40 in good health.

This chain joins TRBV6-2 or TRBV6-3 and TRBJ2-1; D possibly corresponds to TRBD1 (5 bases). The CDR3 length is 12 residues. Germline values: CDR1 MNHEY, CDR2 SVGEGT. The ends were cut back, 5 bases at V and 9 bases at J, with 11 bases in the middle. The CDR3 loop reads CASSLREGEQFF. In DNA form, the CDR3 reads TGTGCCAGCAGTCTCAGGGAAGGTGAGCAGTTCTTC.

V gene TRBV5-1 combines with J gene TRBJ2-1; D unclear. The CDR3 contains 13 residues. V was cut by 4 bases and J by 7 bases, with 12 bases left in between. Germline loops: CDR1 SGHRS, CDR2 YFSETQ. DNA of the CDR3: TGCGCCAGCAGCCTGGATGACGGGAATGAGCAGTTCTTC. Its translation: CASSLDDGNEQFF. The full variable domain, with the rest looked up from reference TRBV5-1 and TRBJ2-1, is KAGVTQTPRYLIKTRGQQVTLSCSPISGHRSVSWYQQTPGQGLQFLFEYFSETQRNKGNFPGRFSGRQFSNSRSEMNVSTLELGDSALYLCASSLDDGNEQFFGPGTRLTVL.

As regards this clonotype: Its ends do not fully match the called genes, so a read error is possible. The chain links TRBV6-5 to TRBJ1-1; D not resolved. The CDR3 spans 14 residues. Germline V lookup: CDR1 MNHEY, CDR2 SVGAGI. This chain's CDR3 is CAGSYSTGNTEAFF. CDR3 in DNA: TGTGCCGGCAGTTACTCGACGGGGAACACTGAAGCTTTCTTT.

V and J are TRBV6-1 and TRBJ2-7; no clear D. The CDR3 is 14 amino acids. Germline V CDR1 and CDR2: MNHNS, SASEGT. Trimming left V 6 bases short and J 0 bases short, with 12 bases between. The CDR3 loop reads CASREQPSSYEQYF. DNA for the CDR3: TGTGCCAGCAGAGAACAGCCCAGCTCCTACGAGCAGTACTTC.

The chain couples TRBV7-2 to TRBJ2-1; TRBD1 agrees at 9 bases. The J call may be wrong; the DNA end is better matched by TRBJ2-7. Germline V gives CDR1 SGHTA, CDR2 FQGNSA. CDR3 length equals 14 residues. The CDR3: CASSPGTGYNEQYF. In DNA, the CDR3 is TGTGCCAGCAGCCCCGGGACAGGGTACAATGAGCAGTACTTC.

The CDR3 loop is CASGLPSSGNTIYF. The CDR3 DNA is TGTGCCAGCGGGCTCCCGAGCTCCGGAAACACCATATATTTT. This chain links TRBV6-5 with TRBJ1-3, with D uncertain. The V end lost 8 bases, the J end lost 4 bases, and 15 bases lay between the germline ends. The CDR3 has 14 residues. The germline CDR1 and CDR2 sequences are MNHEY and SVGAGI.

This clonotype was seen just once. The chain couples TRBV20-1 to TRBJ1-5; D gene uncertain. Germline V lookup: CDR1 DFQATT, CDR2 SNEGSKA (reference sequence). V lost 7 bases to trimming and J lost 0 bases, with 7 bases between them. The CDR3 sequence is 12 residues long. Here the CDR3 reads CSGAASNQPQHF. The DNA for the CDR3 is TGCAGTGGTGCAGCTAGCAATCAGCCCCAGCATTTT.

Note on this clonotype: This may be a read error, as it is one base from a much larger clone. The chain uses TRBV10-3 and TRBJ2-1; 11 nucleotides match TRBD2. The J call may be in error: the DNA end matches TRBJ2-7 better. The CDR3 is made up of 14 amino acids. Per germline, CDR1 ENHRY and CDR2 SYGVKD. In nucleotides, the CDR3 is TGTGCCCTCAGCCGGACTAGCGGGTTCTACGAGCAGTACTTC. Translated, it gives CALSRTSGFYEQYF.

Details on this clonotype: This may be a read error: a much more frequent sequence differs by one nucleotide. Here the CDR3 reads CATSREGGGTDTQYF. The CDR3, as DNA: TGTGCCACCAGCAGAGAGGGGGGGGGCACAGATACGCAGTATTTT. The chain has TRBV15 and TRBJ2-3; TRBD2 agrees at 7 bases. V lost 0 bases, J lost 1 base, and 1 base stayed unmatched. Germline CDR1 LNHNV, CDR2 YYDKDF (reference sequence). This CDR3 is 15 amino acids long.

In its sample, this clonotype was seen once. A read error may produce the germline difference seen at one junction end. The CDR3 sequence: CAISGGGSTYYEQYF. In nucleotides, the CDR3 is TGTGCCATTAGTGGGGGGGGCAGTACCTACTACGAGCAGTACTTC. The chain recombines TRBV10-3 with TRBJ2-7; the D gene is possibly TRBD2 (7 bases). The germline V gene has CDR1 ENHRY and CDR2 SYGVKD. The CDR3 is 15 residues long.

This clonotype came up a few times. This rearrangement joins TRBV28 to TRBJ1-5; 8 bases align to TRBD1. This CDR3 has 15 amino acids. V shed 5 bases and J 1 base; nucleotides not matched to a gene: 4. Germline V gene lookup returns CDR1 MDHEN and CDR2 SYDVKM. In DNA form, the CDR3 reads TGTGCCAGCAGTAAAGGACAGGGCAGCAATCAGCCCCAGCATTTT. It codes for CASSKGQGSNQPQHF.

The chain is built from TRBV2 and TRBJ1-2; 7 bases match TRBD1. The CDR3 covers 15 residues. Per the germline V gene, CDR1 is SNHLY and CDR2 is FYNNEI. The V segment lost 7 bases and the J segment 4 bases; nucleotides outside the gene matches: 12. This CDR3 is CASTESTGRTYGYTF. The CDR3 nucleotides are TGTGCCAGCACCGAATCGACAGGGAGAACCTATGGCTACACCTTC.

The V call is TRBV5-1, the J call TRBJ2-7, with D perhaps matching TRBD1 or TRBD2 (6 bases each). Deletions cut 8 bases from V and 7 bases from J, with 22 bases between. Germline loops: CDR1 SGHRS, CDR2 YFSETQ. The length of the CDR3 is 14 residues. CDR3 DNA: TGCGCCAGTACCCCGGAGGGGGAGCGCAATGAGCAGTACTTC. It encodes CASTPEGERNEQYF.

V gene TRBV6-1 combines with J gene TRBJ1-1; 7 nucleotides line up with TRBD1. The CDR3 runs 15 residues. V lost 4 bases to trimming and J lost 1 base; unmatched junction nucleotides: 6. The V gene's germline CDR1 is MNHNS and CDR2 SASEGT. CDR3 sequence reads: CASSGGTVSNTEAFF. In nucleotides, the CDR3 is TGTGCCAGCAGTGGGGGGACAGTTTCGAACACTGAAGCTTTCTTT.